This TCR beta chain was sequenced during a study of shared clonotypes between healthy human individuals (dated by TCRdb to 2018 to 2020). Regarding the complete study: A couple of women and a few men aged 18 to 49 years were included in the cohort. Each donor's leukapheresis produced roughly between about 0.8 and 10 billion PBMCs. Blood TCR repertoires of a handful of healthy adults were deeply sequenced to estimate repertoire size and the extent of clonotype sharing between individuals. To increase sequencing depth and limit assay-specific biases, different laboratories used diverse techniques to prepare libraries and sequence TCR repertoires. General findings and caveats noted by the study authors: Only blood was sampled, and tissue TCR repertoires likely differ from those in blood. Because the study included a small number of donors, the genetic and exposure-history diversity represented was limited. Pairwise subsampling indicated that sequencing depth was expected to affect the degree of clonotype sharing among donors.

Using the deep immunoSEQ assay, TCR CDR3 regions were amplified from genomic DNA by multiplex PCR. For each cell subset, the extracted genomic DNA was distributed evenly across all wells of several immunoSEQ 96-well plates, and each plate served as one replicate. For unsorted PBMC, approximately 300 ng of genomic DNA, equivalent to 25,000 to 35,000 T cell genomes, went into each replicate PCR. Unsorted PBMC genomic DNA was sequenced across ten immunoSEQ deep assay plates. Purified libraries were measured with a Qubit 3.0 fluorometer, size-checked on a Bioanalyzer 2100, and measured again with the KAPA Library Quantification kit. A separate single-read 150-cycle Illumina NextSeq 550 flow cell was used to sequence each immunoSEQ 96-well plate. From the authors' description of their analysis: Because only junctional sequences without quality scores were contained in the immunoSEQ output, filtering matching that applied to full-length reads could not be performed. To assign V/J genes and CDR3, sequences were annotated against IMGT germline references using PyIR, a Python wrapper for IgBLAST v1.9. Any read was removed if the V/J assignment was weak (E-value above 1e-6), the CDR3 was missing, or the read contained stop codons, out-of-frame junctions, or ambiguous translated residues. V3J clonotypes were defined by identical inferred V gene, J gene, and CDR3 amino acid sequence. The percentage overlap between two repertoires was calculated by dividing the number of shared unique clonotypes by the size of the smaller repertoire. Repertoire richness was assessed with RTK rarefaction, the Chao1 estimator, and Recon v2.1 estimates of unobserved clonotypes. Here the immuneACCESS table is served through TCRdb, limited to in-frame sequences with V and J called. Missing clones are a known gap in these copies; in checked studies unresolved V genes cover under half, and the rest lacks a known reason. Clone size and the V and J calls come from that table; the DNA yielded D and trimming. For this sample the table gives about 480,000 clones, of which about 75% were detected only once. The top ten clonotypes cover 12% of the sample.

From a lookup of the germline V gene (reference sequence), CDR1 and CDR2 are MNHNY and SVGAGI. The junction shows trimming of 5 bases on V and 1 base on J, and the gene matches do not reach 3 bases of it. The CDR3 holds 15 amino acids from the cysteine to the phenylalanine. Only CDR3 DNA remains: 45 bases, in frame from the first base. The donors were healthy, HIV-negative adults who had no recently reported acute infections or vaccinations. Every donor was a Caucasian adult residing in Nashville, Tennessee, USA. For unsorted samples, about 90 million PBMCs were counted, and genomic DNA was extracted using the QIAamp DNA Blood Mini kit. Blood was obtained by leukapheresis, after which PBMCs were separated by Ficoll-Histopaque density gradient centrifugation and cryopreserved in liquid nitrogen vapor phase. This clone was detected only once. Its antigen remains undetermined. Base qualities are missing; no much larger clone stands one base away.

The rearrangement joined TRBV6-6 to TRBJ2-2; 8 bases in the middle match TRBD1. This TCR derives from a woman in her 40s in good health. Some clones in this sample may be carry-over from other donors' samples. Sequencing used PBMCs. The CDR3 reads CASSPDRGNTGELFF. The DNA sequence follows: TGTGCCAGCAGTCCTGACAGGGGGAACACCGGGGAGCTGTTTTTT.